This TCR beta chain emerged from a study of breast tumors, draining lymph nodes, adjacent tissues. Study results and limitations: Luminal-like breast cancer showed significantly greater tumor-nontumor repertoire similarity than basal-like breast cancer did. That most tumor T cells come from lymph nodes remained unproven.

Breast cancer patients provided tissue from their axillary draining lymph nodes. This clonotype was recorded many times. Its target is unknown. TCRdb independently ran MiXCR on the multiplex PCR reads; one entry per CDR3 protein. This sample has around 290,000 distinct CDR3 sequences, with 30% to 35% found just once. Trimming cost V 1 base and J 0 bases; bases outside gene matches: 2. CDR1 is DFQATT, CDR2 SNEGSKA, per germline (reference sequence). This CDR3 is 17 amino acids long. J is TRBJ2-3 and V is TRBV20-1, with 15 bases lining up with TRBD2. The sequenced sample was axillary lymph node tissue. This sequence was found in a female donor with breast cancer. Some clones in this sample may be carry-over from other donors' samples. CDR3 protein: CSARGGTSGGSTDTQYF. CDR3 bases: TGCAGTGCTAGAGGGGGGACTAGCGGGGGGAGCACAGATACGCAGTATTTT.